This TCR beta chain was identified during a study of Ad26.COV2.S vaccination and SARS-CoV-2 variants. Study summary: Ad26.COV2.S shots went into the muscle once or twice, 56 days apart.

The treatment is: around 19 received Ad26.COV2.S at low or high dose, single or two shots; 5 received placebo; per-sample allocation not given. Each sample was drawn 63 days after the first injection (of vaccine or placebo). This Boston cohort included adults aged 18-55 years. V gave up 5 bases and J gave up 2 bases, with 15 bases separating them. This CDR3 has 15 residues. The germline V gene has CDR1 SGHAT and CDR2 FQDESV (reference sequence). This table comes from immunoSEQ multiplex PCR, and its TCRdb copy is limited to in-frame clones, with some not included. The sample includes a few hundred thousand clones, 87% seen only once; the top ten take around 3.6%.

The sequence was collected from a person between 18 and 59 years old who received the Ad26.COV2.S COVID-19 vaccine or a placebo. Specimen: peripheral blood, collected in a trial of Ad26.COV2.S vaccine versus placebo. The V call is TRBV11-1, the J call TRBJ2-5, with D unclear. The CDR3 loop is CASSRNPDGQETQYF. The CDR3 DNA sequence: TGTGCCAGCAGCCGAAACCCTGACGGGCAAGAGACCCAGTACTTC.